This T cell receptor (beta chain) was captured in a study of blood T cells in healthy people across ages. Whole-study findings and limits: Estimates based on one million T cells were treated as lower bounds. In these data, TCR beta diversity tracked strongly with naive T cell percentage.

A second roughly 6 to 11 cycle PCR used barcoded and J-beta primers. TCRdb processed the 5' RACE reads anew with MiXCR; each CDR3 protein has one entry. This repertoire shows about 700,000 distinct CDR3 sequences, 32% found once; its top ten account for 15%. This clonotype appeared many times. Antigen unknown. Germline loops: CDR1 SGHVS, CDR2 FQNEAQ. The CDR3 consists of 18 residues. J lost 1 base, V lost 4 bases, and 7 bases had no gene match. This clonotype was sampled from a woman aged 80 or over in good health. Sequenced: blood. This chain links TRBV7-8 with TRBJ2-3; TRBD2 agrees at 14 bases. CDR3 amino acids: CASSSLGLAGGRTDTQYF. The CDR3 DNA follows: TGTGCCAGCAGCTCATTAGGACTAGCGGGGGGACGCACAGATACGCAGTATTTT.